The clone carrying this TCR beta chain came up many times. Antigen: not known. The data are from a study of T-cell reconstitution after alpha-beta-depleted transplantation in children. Findings and caveats of the study: T-cell numbers and diversity one year post-transplant derived largely from freshly generated T cells. There were some patients whose high TCRbeta diversity at day 60 came from surviving recipient T cells and thymic progenitors. Several hundred expanded graft clones reportedly supplied alpha-beta T cells about two months after transplant.

The TCRbeta library was prepared with unique molecular identifiers. TCRdb itself ran the PCR reads through MiXCR, one entry per CDR3 protein. This table holds about 460,000 distinct CDR3 sequences, about 10% found once. Germline assignment: CDR1 DFQATT and CDR2 SNEGSKA (reference sequence). The CDR3 is made up of 14 amino acids. Trimming removed 6 bases at V and 10 bases at J, with 22 bases between. The genes are TRBV20-1 and TRBJ2-1; D perhaps matches TRBD1 (6 bases). Sample: PBMCs, mostly from graft donor cells, taken 180 days after TCRalphabeta/CD19-depleted stem cell transplant. The sequence derives from a female patient aged 2-15 years who had a stem cell transplant for aplastic anemia, so the T cells may come from the graft donor. CDR3 sequence (DNA): TGCAGTGCGAGGCTTTTTTTAACAGGGAACGAGCAGTTCTTC. It specifies CSARLFLTGNEQFF.